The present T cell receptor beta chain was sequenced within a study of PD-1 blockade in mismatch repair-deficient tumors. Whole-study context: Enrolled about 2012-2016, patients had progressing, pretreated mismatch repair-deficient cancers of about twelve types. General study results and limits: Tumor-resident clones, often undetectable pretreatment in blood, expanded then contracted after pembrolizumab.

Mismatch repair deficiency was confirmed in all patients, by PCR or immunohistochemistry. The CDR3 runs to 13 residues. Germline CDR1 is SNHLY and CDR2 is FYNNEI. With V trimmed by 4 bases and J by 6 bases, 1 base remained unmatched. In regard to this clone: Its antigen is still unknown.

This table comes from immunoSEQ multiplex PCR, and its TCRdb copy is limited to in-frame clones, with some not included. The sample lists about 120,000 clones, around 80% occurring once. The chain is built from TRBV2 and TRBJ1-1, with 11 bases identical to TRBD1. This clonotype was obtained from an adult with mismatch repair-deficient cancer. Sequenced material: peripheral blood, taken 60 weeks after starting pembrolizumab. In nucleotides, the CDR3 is TGTGCCAGCAGTGGGGACAGGGGGGCTGAAGCTTTCTTT. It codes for CASSGDRGAEAFF.